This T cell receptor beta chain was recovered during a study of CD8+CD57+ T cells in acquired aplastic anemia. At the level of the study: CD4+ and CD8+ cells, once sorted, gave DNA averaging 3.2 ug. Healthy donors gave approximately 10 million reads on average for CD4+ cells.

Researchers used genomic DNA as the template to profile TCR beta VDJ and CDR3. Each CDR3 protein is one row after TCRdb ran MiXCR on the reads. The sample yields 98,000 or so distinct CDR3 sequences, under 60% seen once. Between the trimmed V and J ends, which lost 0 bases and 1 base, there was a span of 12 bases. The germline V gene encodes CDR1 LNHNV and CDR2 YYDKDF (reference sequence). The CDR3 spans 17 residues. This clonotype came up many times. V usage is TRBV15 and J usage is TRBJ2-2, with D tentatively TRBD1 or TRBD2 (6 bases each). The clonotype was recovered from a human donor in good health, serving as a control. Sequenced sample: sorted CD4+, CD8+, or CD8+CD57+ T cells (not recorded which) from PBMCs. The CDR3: CATSRDTGAGNTGELFF. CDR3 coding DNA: TGTGCCACCAGCAGAGATACGGGGGCGGGGAACACCGGGGAGCTGTTTTTT. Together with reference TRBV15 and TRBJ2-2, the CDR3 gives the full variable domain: DAMVIQNPRYQVTQFGKPVTLSCSQTLNHNVMYWYQQKSSQAPKLLFHYYDKDFNNEADTPDNFQSRRPNTSFCFLDIRSPGLGDTAMYLCATSRDTGAGNTGELFFGEGSRLTVL.